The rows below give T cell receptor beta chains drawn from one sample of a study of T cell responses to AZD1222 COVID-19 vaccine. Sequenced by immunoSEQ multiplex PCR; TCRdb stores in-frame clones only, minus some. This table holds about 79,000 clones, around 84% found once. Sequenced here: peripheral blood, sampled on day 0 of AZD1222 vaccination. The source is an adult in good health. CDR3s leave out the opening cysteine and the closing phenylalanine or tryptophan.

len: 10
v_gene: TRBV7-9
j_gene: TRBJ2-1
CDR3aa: ASSLAWSEQF

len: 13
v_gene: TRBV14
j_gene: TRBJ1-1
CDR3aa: ASSQDKGAAPGAF

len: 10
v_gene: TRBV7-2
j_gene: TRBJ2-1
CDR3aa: ASSHVDNEQF

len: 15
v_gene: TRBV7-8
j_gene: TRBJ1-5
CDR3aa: ASSPYRGTGSDQPQH

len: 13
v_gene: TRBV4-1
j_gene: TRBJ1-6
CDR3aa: ASSQSGLTNSPLH

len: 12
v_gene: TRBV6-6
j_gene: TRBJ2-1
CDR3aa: ASSPGTGKNEQF

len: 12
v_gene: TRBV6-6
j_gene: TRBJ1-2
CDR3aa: ASSWGQGSGGYT

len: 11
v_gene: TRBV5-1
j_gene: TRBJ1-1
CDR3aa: ASKEGANREAF

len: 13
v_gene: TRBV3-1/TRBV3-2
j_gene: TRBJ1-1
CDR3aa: ASSPRQNMNTEAF

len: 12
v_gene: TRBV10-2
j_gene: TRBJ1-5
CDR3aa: ASSEFGGNQPQH

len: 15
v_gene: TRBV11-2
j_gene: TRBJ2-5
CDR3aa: ASSLDRGTYTQETQY

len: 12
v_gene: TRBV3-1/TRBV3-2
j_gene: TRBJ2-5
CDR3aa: ASSHRTGGETQY

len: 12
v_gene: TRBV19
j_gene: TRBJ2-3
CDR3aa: ASTIETGADTQY

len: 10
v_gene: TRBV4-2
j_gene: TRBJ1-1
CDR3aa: ATGPRNTEAF

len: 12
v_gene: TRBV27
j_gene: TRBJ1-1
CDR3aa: ASSLEGLNTEAF

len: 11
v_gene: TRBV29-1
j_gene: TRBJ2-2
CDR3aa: SVDATGTGELF

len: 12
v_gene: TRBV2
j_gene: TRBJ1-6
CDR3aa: ASRRQGDNSPLH

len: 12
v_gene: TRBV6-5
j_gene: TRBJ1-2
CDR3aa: ASSKTRDSYGYT

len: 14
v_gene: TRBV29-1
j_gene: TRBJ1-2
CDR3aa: SVVAPPSPGPYGYT

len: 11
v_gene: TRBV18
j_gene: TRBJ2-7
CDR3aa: ASSPIGAYEQY

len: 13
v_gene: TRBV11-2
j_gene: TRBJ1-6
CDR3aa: ASSLDAGANSPLH

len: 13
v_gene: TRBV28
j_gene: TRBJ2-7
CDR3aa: ASSPPRTVPYEQY

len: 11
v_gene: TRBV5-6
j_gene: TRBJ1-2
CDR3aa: ASSLRGGDGYT

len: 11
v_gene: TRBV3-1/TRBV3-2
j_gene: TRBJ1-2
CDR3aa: ASSQDNMGQVT

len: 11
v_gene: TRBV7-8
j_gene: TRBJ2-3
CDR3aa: ASSGRGGDTQY

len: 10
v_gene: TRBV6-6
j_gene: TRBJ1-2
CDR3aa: ASRQGNYGYT

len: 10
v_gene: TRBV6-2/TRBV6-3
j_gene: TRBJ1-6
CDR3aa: ASSSLNSPLH

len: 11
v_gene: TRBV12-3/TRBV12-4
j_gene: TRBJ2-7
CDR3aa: ASRSGTGVEQY

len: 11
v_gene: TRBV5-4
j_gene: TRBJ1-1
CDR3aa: ASSSDRGTEAF

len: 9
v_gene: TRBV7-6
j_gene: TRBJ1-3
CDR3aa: ALTKGNTIY

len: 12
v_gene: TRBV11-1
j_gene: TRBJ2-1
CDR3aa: ASSFRTSNNEQF

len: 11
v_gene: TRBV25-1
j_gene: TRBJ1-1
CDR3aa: ASTRDMNTEAF

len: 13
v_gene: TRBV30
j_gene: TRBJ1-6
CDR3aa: AWSVTRGVYSPLH

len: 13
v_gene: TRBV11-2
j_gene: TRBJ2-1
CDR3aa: ASSLEASSYNEQF

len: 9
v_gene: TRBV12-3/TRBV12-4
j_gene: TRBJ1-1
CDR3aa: ASTPHTEAF

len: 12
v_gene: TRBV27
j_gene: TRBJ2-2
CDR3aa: ASSGLAGTGELF

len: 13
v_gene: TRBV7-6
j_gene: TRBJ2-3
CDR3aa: ASSLAGGKADTQY

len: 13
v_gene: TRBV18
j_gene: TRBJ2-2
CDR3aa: ASSSRPANTGELF

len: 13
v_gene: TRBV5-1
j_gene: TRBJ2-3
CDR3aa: ASRIAGGPSDTQY

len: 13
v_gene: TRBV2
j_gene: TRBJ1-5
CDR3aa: ASSLQGAGGQPQH

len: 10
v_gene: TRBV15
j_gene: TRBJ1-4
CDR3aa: ATSRETEKLF

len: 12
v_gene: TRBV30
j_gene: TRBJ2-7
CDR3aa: AWSAPGLSYEQY

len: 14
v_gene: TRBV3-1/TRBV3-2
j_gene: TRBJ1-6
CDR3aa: ASSHQQGQNNSPLH

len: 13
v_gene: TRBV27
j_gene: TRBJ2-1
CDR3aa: ASSSPSGGLDEQF

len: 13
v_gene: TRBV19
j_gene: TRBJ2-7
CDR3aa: ASIFIDRGRYEQY

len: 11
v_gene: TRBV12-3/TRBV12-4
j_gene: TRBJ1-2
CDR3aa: ASSFETDYGYT

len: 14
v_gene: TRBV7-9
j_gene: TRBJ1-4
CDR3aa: ASSPRGGMPNEKLF